This T cell receptor beta chain was identified during a study of T cell changes during pregnancy in multiple sclerosis. Generated by immunoSEQ multiplex PCR, the TCRdb table keeps only in-frame clones and is missing some. The sample has about 68,000 clones, about 92% seen once. V was cut by 3 bases and J by 3 bases, with 12 bases left in between. The V gene's germline CDR1 is MNHNS and CDR2 SASEGT. CDR3 length: 16 amino acids. The sample here was peripheral blood, taken in the second trimester of pregnancy. The rearrangement links TRBV6-1 to TRBJ2-6, with D unclear. This clonotype was sampled from a female donor in good health, enrolled as a control in a pregnancy study. CDR3 residues: CASSEIITRGANVLTF. For the CDR3, the DNA is TGTGCCAGCAGTGAGATCATCACGCGTGGGGCCAACGTCCTGACTTTC.